This TCR beta chain was retrieved from a study of neoadjuvant anti-PD-1 for oral cavity cancer. The germline CDR1 and CDR2 sequences are KGHSH and LQKENI. The ends were cut back, 6 bases at V and 7 bases at J, with 6 bases in the middle. The CDR3 contains 11 residues. Study-wide results and caveats: Non-responders to neoadjuvant nivolumab had significantly more clonal PBMC T cells than responders.

Assay: immunoSEQ multiplex PCR; the TCRdb copy retains only in-frame clones and omits some. The data contain tens of thousands of clones, around 80% of them singletons. With regard to this clone: Its antigen is currently unknown.

The J gene is TRBJ2-2, the V gene TRBV18; D is ambiguous. Sample: PBMCs, taken before nivolumab (anti-PD-1) treatment. The source is a person aged 40 to 85 with oral cavity squamous cell carcinoma. CDR3 coding DNA: TGTGCCAGCTCCCAAATCGGGGAGCTGTTTTTT. Protein product: CASSQIGELFF.